The entry below gives a single T cell receptor beta chain sequence along with its context. This table comes from immunoSEQ multiplex PCR, and its TCRdb copy is limited to in-frame clones, with some not included. Of tens of thousands of clones in the sample, roughly nine tenths were seen once. Autoimmune disease history or systemic immunosuppression excluded patients. This specimen comes from a study of OX40 agonist ivuxolimab in advanced cancers. Looking at the study overall: Treatment of patients was with ivuxolimab, an agonistic anti-OX40 (CD134) antibody.

CDR1 and CDR2 from the germline V gene are SGHTA and FQGNSA. V trimming: 3 bases; J trimming: 5 bases; junction bases outside the gene matches: 11. The CDR3 has 17 amino acids. This receptor was taken from an adult with an advanced solid tumor such as melanoma, head and neck, liver or kidney cancer. The specimen comprised CD4+ or CD8+ T cells sorted from blood, sampled in a trial of the OX40 agonist ivuxolimab. The chain couples TRBV7-2 to TRBJ2-3, with 10 nucleotides matching TRBD2. This CDR3 is CASSFQDSGGAGDTQYF. CDR3 sequence (DNA): TGTGCCAGCAGCTTCCAGGACAGCGGGGGGGCCGGAGATACGCAGTATTTT.